The sample holds one count of the clone carrying this TCR beta chain. Per the original data handling: Reference gene primer amplification gave estimated nucleated cell counts. Profiling relied on immunoSEQ multiplex PCR, and the TCRdb table lists in-frame clones only, not all of them. The V and J calls and the clone size are those of that table, but D and trimming were determined from the DNA. This table has 150,000 or so clones, about 80% appearing once. The data derive from a study of blood T cell repertoires in COVID-19. Background on the study: There were acute and convalescent COVID-19 samples, and they came from the United States, Italy and Spain. PBMCs, B-cell-depleted T cells, or T cells provided the cDNA or gDNA that made up the material.

The CDR3 extends over 13 amino acids. Deletions cut 6 bases from V and 4 bases from J, with 12 bases between. Germline CDR1 is KGHSH and CDR2 is LQKENI. The sequencing sample was made of peripheral blood. This receptor was identified in a man aged 60 to 69 with acute or convalescent COVID-19. The rearrangement joins TRBV18 to TRBJ1-1; unclear D gene. The CDR3 spells CASSPDMSTEAFF. Here the CDR3 DNA reads TGTGCCAGCTCCCCCGACATGTCCACTGAAGCTTTCTTT.